This TCR beta chain was sequenced in a study of shared clonotypes between healthy human individuals. Overall study: The study drew on two women and a few men aged 18 to 49 as donors. Each donor contributed plates that comprised three CD4 naive, three CD4 memory, two CD8 naive and one CD8 memory.

CD8 cells classed as naive were CD45RO-negative and positively selected for CCR7, excluding terminally differentiated effector memory CD45RA+ cells. HIV-negative, healthy adults without recent acute infections or vaccinations were the donors. The table came from immunoSEQ multiplex PCR; TCRdb's copy has only in-frame clones and leaves some out. The sample contains about 800,000 clones, 96% of which appear only once. The length of the CDR3 is 16 residues. CDR1 SEHNR and CDR2 FQNEAQ come from the germline V gene (reference sequence). Trimming cost V 1 base and J 2 bases; bases outside gene matches: 6. The chain links TRBV7-9 to TRBJ2-7; 9 bases are shared with TRBD1. This receptor was identified in a man in his thirties or forties in good health. Sequences were obtained from naive CD8+ T cells sorted from blood. The CDR3 nucleotides read TGTGCCAGCAGCTTAGTGGGACAGGGCCCTCCCTACGAGCAGTACTTC. Residues: CASSLVGQGPPYEQYF.